This is a list of T cell receptor beta chains from one sample in a study of blood T cell repertoires in COVID-19. Clones were sequenced by immunoSEQ multiplex PCR, and TCRdb holds only the in-frame ones, with some missing. This sample has a few hundred thousand clones, with roughly 85% found just once. The sample consisted of peripheral blood. Every receptor here comes from a man younger than 40 who had recovered from COVID-19. Each CDR3 is given with its conserved first and last residue. Each record gives: J gene, D gene, V gene, clone size, CDR3 DNA, CDR3 protein. A D gene is named only where the DNA matches it firmly. The listing skips clone size in some rows; elsewhere it reads once, few, many or a size class.

>TRBJ2-7|NA|TRBV7-2|NA
TGTGCCAGCAGCTCCCTAACCCGGGGGAGTACCTACGAGCAGTACTTC
CASSSLTRGSTYEQYF
>TRBJ1-2|NA|TRBV27|NA
TGTGCCAGCAGCCGGGACATTCTCTATGGCTACACCTTC
CASSRDILYGYTF
>TRBJ2-1|TRBD2|TRBV6-6|NA
TGTGCCAGCAGTCCTCGCTGGGCTAGCGGGGGAATCAGGTGGAATGAGCAGTTCTTC
CASSPRWASGGIRWNEQFF
>TRBJ1-5|NA|TRBV19|NA
TGTGCCAGTAATACCCCTCGGGGGGGGAGCAATCAGCCCCAGCATTTT
CASNTPRGGSNQPQHF
>TRBJ1-1|NA|TRBV6-6|few
TGTGCCAGCAGTGCTGCCGAAGGACTGGGGACTGAAGCTTTCTTT
CASSAAEGLGTEAFF
>TRBJ2-7|TRBD1|TRBV6-5|once
TGTGCCAGCAGGTTGGACAGGGTACCCTACGAGCAGTACTTC
CASRLDRVPYEQYF
>TRBJ2-7|NA|TRBV5-1|few
TGCGCCAGTTTCAAAACACACCCGGGGGAGCAGTACTTC
CASFKTHPGEQYF
>TRBJ1-1|TRBD1|TRBV19|NA
TGTGCCAGTAGTAGGGACAGGGAATGGCTGAACACTGAAGCTTTCTTT
CASSRDREWLNTEAFF
>TRBJ2-3|NA|TRBV27|NA
TGTGCCAGCAGTTTATGGCTTTTCCCAGATACGCAGTATTTT
CASSLWLFPDTQYF
>TRBJ2-2|TRBD1|TRBV10-3|once
TGTGCCATCAGGGACAGGGGGCTGACCGGGGAGCTGTTTTTT
CAIRDRGLTGELFF
>TRBJ2-3|NA|TRBV6-1|once
TGTGCCAGCAGTGAACAGGCCCACACAGATACGCAGTATTTT
CASSEQAHTDTQYF
>TRBJ1-6|NA|TRBV5-4|NA
TGTGCCAGCAGCCCCCCGGGCTCCTATAATTCACCCCTCCACTTT
CASSPPGSYNSPLHF
>TRBJ2-3|TRBD2|TRBV30|NA
TGTGCCTGGAGTGCGGGACTAGCGGGGGCGTCCGGGTCAGATACGCAGTATTTT
CAWSAGLAGASGSDTQYF
>TRBJ1-2|TRBD1|TRBV7-2|NA
TGTGCCAGCAGCGCCGGGACAGGGGGGTACAGTGGCTACACCTTC
CASSAGTGGYSGYTF
>TRBJ1-2|TRBD1|TRBV3-1/TRBV3-2|NA
TGTGCCAGCAGCCCCCGGGACAGGCTATACACCTTC
CASSPRDRLYTF
>TRBJ1-5|NA|TRBV5-1|NA
TGCGCCAGCAGCTTGTCACTAGGAGACAATCAGCCCCAGCATTTT
CASSLSLGDNQPQHF
>TRBJ2-7|NA|TRBV11-3|NA
TGTGCCAGCAGCTTACTAAGGAGCTCCTACGAGCAGTACTTC
CASSLLRSSYEQYF
>TRBJ2-1|NA|TRBV7-2|once
TGTGCCAGCAGCTTAGAGAGACAGGCGAATGAGCAGTTCTTC
CASSLERQANEQFF
>TRBJ2-2|NA|TRBV7-2|few
TGTGCCAGCAGCTTAGCACATGGTACCGGGGAGCTGTTTTTT
CASSLAHGTGELFF
>TRBJ2-1|NA|TRBV18|NA
TGTGCCAGCTCACCAGTGACTACCGCCTCCTACAATGAGCAGTTCTTC
CASSPVTTASYNEQFF
>TRBJ1-3|TRBD1|TRBV10-3|NA
TGTGCCATCAGCACTGGACAGGTACTCTCTGGAAACACCATATATTTT
CAISTGQVLSGNTIYF
>TRBJ2-7|NA|TRBV23-1|NA
TGCGCCAGCAGTCAGCGGGGCCGGCTTGTGGAGCAGTACTTC
CASSQRGRLVEQYF
>TRBJ2-5|NA|TRBV5-1|NA
TGCGCCAGCAGCTTGGTGGCAGGGTGGCAAGAGACCCAGTACTTC
CASSLVAGWQETQYF
>TRBJ1-2|NA|TRBV10-2|NA
TGCGCCAGCAGTGACACAACTAACTATGGCTACACCTTC
CASSDTTNYGYTF
>TRBJ1-1|NA|TRBV2|NA
TGTGCCAGCAGTGTTGAGACGGGCACTGAAGCTTTCTTT
CASSVETGTEAFF
>TRBJ1-1|NA|TRBV5-5|NA
TGTGCCAGCAGCAAGACGACAGTGATGAACACTGAAGCTTTCTTT
CASSKTTVMNTEAFF
>TRBJ1-1|NA|TRBV3-1/TRBV3-2|NA
TGTGCCAGCAGCCAAGGGCAGGGTTACACTGAAGCTTTCTTT
CASSQGQGYTEAFF
>TRBJ2-3|TRBD1|TRBV7-2|once
TGTGCCAGCAGGCGGACAGGGCGAACAGATACGCAGTATTTT
CASRRTGRTDTQYF
>TRBJ1-2|NA|TRBV30|NA
TGTGCCTGGACCGTGGGGGGAGGTCGGGTCTACACCTTC
CAWTVGGGRVYTF
>TRBJ1-5|NA|TRBV6-2/TRBV6-3|NA
TGTGCCAGCAGTTACGCCTACAGGGTCGGCCAGCCCCAGCATTTT
CASSYAYRVGQPQHF
>TRBJ2-4|TRBD1|TRBV5-4|NA
TGTGCCAGCAGCTCAAACAGGGGGCGAATCTACATTCAGTACTTC
CASSSNRGRIYIQYF
>TRBJ1-2|NA|TRBV7-2|NA
TGTGCCAGCAGCTTACACGTCCAGACTACCCGAGACTATGGCTACACCTTC
CASSLHVQTTRDYGYTF
>TRBJ1-1|NA|TRBV6-5|NA
TGTGCCAGCAGTTACTCCGGAGCTTCCCGGAGCACTGAAGCTTTCTTT
CASSYSGASRSTEAFF
>TRBJ2-7|TRBD1|TRBV28|NA
TGTGCCAGCAGGTTACCGGGACAGGGGGGAAACTACGAGCAGTACTTC
CASRLPGQGGNYEQYF
>TRBJ1-2|NA|TRBV7-2|once
TGTGCCAGCAGCTGGGAGGGATCCTTGGGAGGTGGCTACACCTTC
CASSWEGSLGGGYTF
>TRBJ1-1|TRBD1|TRBV2|NA
TGTGCCAGCAGTGACCTGGGACAGGCCGGGTCGGAAGCTTTCTTT
CASSDLGQAGSEAFF
>TRBJ1-2|NA|TRBV18|NA
TGTGCCAGCTCACCGCCGGGAGGGAACTATGGCTACACCTTC
CASSPPGGNYGYTF
>TRBJ1-1|NA|TRBV4-2|NA
TGTGCCAGCAGCCGCAGGGGAGCCACTGAAGCTTTCTTT
CASSRRGATEAFF
>TRBJ1-4|TRBD1|TRBV18|NA
TGTGCCAGCTCACCTTTACAGGGGAGGAAAGAAAAACTGTTTTTT
CASSPLQGRKEKLFF
>TRBJ2-3|TRBD1|TRBV18|NA
TGTGCCAGCTCACCGATTTTGACAGGGGGCGATACGCAGTATTTT
CASSPILTGGDTQYF
>TRBJ2-5|NA|TRBV9|NA
TGTGCCAGCAGCGTAGTTGAGGGGACTGGACTTCAAGAGACCCAGTACTTC
CASSVVEGTGLQETQYF
>TRBJ2-7|NA|TRBV6-5|NA
TGTGCCAGCAGCACCGACCCCTTCGGGTCCTACGAGCAGTACTTC
CASSTDPFGSYEQYF
>TRBJ1-2|TRBD1|TRBV24-1|once
TGTGCCACCATCGACAGGGGGCAGGGTGGCTACACCTTC
CATIDRGQGGYTF
>TRBJ2-7|NA|TRBV11-2|few
TGTGCCAGCAGCTTAGCAGGTCCCTCCTACGAGCAGTACTTC
CASSLAGPSYEQYF
>TRBJ2-2|TRBD1|TRBV3-1/TRBV3-2|few
TGTGCCACCCCGGGACAGGGGGACACCGGGGAGCTGTTTTTT
CATPGQGDTGELFF
>TRBJ2-4|TRBD2|TRBV15|NA
TGTGCCACCAGTAAGAGGCGGGGGGCCGCAGACATTCAGTACTTC
CATSKRRGAADIQYF
>TRBJ2-3|NA|TRBV29-1|NA
TGCAGCGTCGAAGGGGGGACAGTTGGGACAGATACGCAGTATTTT
CSVEGGTVGTDTQYF
>TRBJ2-7|NA|TRBV5-1|NA
TGCGCCAGCAGCTTAATCCGGGGGGCAGACTACGAGCAGTACTTC
CASSLIRGADYEQYF
>TRBJ1-4|TRBD1|TRBV29-1|NA
TGCAGCGTCAGGCAGGGACAGGGGGGTGAAAAACTGTTTTTT
CSVRQGQGGEKLFF
>TRBJ1-6|NA|TRBV30|NA
TGTGCCTGGAGCCCAGGGCAAGCCTATAATTCACCCCTCCACTTT
CAWSPGQAYNSPLHF
>TRBJ1-2|NA|TRBV30|NA
TGTGCCTGGAGTAGGACAGACCAGGAAAGCTATGGCTACACCTTC
CAWSRTDQESYGYTF
>TRBJ2-7|NA|TRBV10-3|NA
TGTGCCATCAGTGCGACTCCCTCCCGGGAGCAGTACTTC
CAISATPSREQYF
>TRBJ2-6|TRBD2|TRBV18|NA
TGTGCCAGCTCACCACCGAAAGCGGGGGCAGGTGGGGCCAACGTCCTGACTTTC
CASSPPKAGAGGANVLTF